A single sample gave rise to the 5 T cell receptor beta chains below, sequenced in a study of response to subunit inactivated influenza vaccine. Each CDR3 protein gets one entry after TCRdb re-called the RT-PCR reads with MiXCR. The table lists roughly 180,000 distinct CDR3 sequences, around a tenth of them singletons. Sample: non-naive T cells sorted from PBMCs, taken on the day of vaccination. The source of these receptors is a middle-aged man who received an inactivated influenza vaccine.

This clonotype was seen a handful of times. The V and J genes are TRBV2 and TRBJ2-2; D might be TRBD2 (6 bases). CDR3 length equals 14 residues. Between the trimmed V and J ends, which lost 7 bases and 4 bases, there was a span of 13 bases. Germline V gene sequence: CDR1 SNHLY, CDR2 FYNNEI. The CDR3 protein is CASTPGGSTGELFF. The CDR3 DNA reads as TGTGCCAGCACCCCCGGGGGTTCCACCGGGGAGCTGTTTTTT.

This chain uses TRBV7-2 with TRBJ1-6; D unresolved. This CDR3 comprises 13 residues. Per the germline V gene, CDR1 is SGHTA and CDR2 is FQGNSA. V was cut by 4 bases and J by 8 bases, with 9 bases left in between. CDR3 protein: CASSSGNDSPLHF. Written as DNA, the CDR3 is TGTGCCAGCAGCTCCGGTAACGATTCACCCCTCCACTTT.

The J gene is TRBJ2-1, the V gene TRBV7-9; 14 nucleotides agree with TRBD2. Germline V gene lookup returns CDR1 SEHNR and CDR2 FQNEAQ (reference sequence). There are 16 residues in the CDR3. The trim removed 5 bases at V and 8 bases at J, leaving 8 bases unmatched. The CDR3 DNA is TGTGCCAGCAGCCTTTGGACTAGCGGGGGGCCTCATGAGCAGTTCTTC. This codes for CASSLWTSGGPHEQFF.

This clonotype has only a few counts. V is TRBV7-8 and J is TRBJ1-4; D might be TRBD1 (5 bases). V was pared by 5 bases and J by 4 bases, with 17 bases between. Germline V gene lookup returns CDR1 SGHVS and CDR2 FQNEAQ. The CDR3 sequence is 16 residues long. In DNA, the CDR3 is TGTGCCAGCAGCCCACGGTGGGCAGGGAGTAATGAAAAACTGTTTTTT. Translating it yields CASSPRWAGSNEKLFF.

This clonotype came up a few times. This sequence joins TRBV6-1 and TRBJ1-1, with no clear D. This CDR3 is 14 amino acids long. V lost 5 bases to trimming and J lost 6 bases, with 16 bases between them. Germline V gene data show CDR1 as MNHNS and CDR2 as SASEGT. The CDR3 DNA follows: TGTGCCAGCAGTCGACTCCAATCGTACGCTGAAGCTTTCTTT. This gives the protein CASSRLQSYAEAFF.